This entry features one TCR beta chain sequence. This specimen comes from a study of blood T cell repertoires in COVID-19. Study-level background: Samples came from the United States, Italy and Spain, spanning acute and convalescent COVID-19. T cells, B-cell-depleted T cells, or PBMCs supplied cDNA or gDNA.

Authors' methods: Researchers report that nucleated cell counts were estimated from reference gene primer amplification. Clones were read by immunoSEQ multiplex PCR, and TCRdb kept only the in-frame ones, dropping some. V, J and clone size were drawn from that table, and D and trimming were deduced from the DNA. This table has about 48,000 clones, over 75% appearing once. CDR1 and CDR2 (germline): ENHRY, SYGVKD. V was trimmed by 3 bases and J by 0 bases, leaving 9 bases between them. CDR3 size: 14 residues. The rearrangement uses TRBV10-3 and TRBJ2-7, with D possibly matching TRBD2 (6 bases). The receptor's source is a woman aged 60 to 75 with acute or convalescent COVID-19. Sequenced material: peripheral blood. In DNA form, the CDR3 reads TGTGCCATCAGTGACCAGGGAGGCTCCTACGAGCAGTACTTC. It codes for CAISDQGGSYEQYF.